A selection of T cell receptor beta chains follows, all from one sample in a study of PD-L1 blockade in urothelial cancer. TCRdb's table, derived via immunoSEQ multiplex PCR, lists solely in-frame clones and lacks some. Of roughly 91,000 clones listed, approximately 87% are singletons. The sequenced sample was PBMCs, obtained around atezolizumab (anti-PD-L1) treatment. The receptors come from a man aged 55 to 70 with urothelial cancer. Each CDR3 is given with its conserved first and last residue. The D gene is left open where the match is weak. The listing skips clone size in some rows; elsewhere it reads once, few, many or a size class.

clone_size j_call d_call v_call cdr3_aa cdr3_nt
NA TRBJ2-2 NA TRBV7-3 CASSLTEGTGELFF TGTGCCAGCAGCTTAACGGAGGGCACCGGGGAGCTGTTTTTT
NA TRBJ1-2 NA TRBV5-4 CASSLYQGHRYGYTF TGTGCCAGCAGCTTGTATCAGGGACATCGCTATGGCTACACCTTC
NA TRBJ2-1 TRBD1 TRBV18 CASSPPDRANEQFF TGTGCCAGCTCCCCACCGGACAGGGCGAATGAGCAGTTCTTC
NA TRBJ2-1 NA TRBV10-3 CAITATGSVDEQFF TGTGCCATCACAGCCACAGGGTCGGTCGATGAGCAGTTCTTC
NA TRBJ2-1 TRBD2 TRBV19 CASSRERGGGEQFF TGTGCCAGTAGTAGGGAGCGGGGGGGCGGTGAGCAGTTCTTC
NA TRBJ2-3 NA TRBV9 CASAGNTDTQYF TGTGCCAGCGCGGGAAACACAGATACGCAGTATTTT
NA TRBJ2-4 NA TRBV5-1 CASSLASDLAKNIQYF TGCGCCAGCAGCTTGGCCAGCGACCTAGCCAAAAACATTCAGTACTTC
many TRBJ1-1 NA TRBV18 CASSPLTGVKAEAFF TGTGCCAGCTCACCACTGACGGGGGTAAAGGCTGAAGCTTTCTTT
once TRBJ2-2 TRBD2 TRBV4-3 CASSPGTTTSGELFF TGCGCCAGCAGCCCCGGGACTACCACCTCCGGGGAGCTGTTTTTT
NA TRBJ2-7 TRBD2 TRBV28 CASSQQRELNEQYF TGTGCCAGCAGTCAGCAGCGGGAGTTAAACGAGCAGTACTTC
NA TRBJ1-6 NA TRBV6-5 CASSYQDNSPLHF TGTGCCAGCAGTTACCAGGATAATTCACCCCTCCACTTT
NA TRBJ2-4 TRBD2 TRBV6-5 CASRSGRDAKNIQYF TGTGCCAGCAGAAGCGGGAGGGATGCCAAAAACATTCAGTACTTC
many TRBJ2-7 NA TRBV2 CASSETGPRYEQYF TGTGCCAGCAGTGAAACTGGGCCAAGGTACGAGCAGTACTTC
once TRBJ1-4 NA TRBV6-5 CASSSEQGSEKLFF TGTGCCAGCAGCTCTGAACAGGGCTCCGAAAAACTGTTTTTT
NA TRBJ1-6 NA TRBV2 CASGTMSGVSPLHF TGTGCCAGCGGGACAATGAGCGGAGTGTCACCCCTCCACTTT
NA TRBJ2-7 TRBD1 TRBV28 CASSSVGTKQGEQYF TGTGCCAGCAGTTCGGTCGGGACCAAACAGGGGGAGCAGTACTTC
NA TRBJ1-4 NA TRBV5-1 CASMKDSSQKLFF TGCGCCAGCATGAAGGACAGTTCCCAAAAACTGTTTTTT
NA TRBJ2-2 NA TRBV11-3 CASSPRRTGELFF TGTGCCAGCAGCCCCCGCAGGACCGGGGAGCTGTTTTTT
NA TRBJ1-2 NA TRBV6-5 CASSYGITIRNYGYTF TGTGCCAGCAGTTACGGAATAACTATACGGAACTATGGCTACACCTTC
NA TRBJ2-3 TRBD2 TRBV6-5 CASSKRGSTDTQYF TGTGCCAGCAGTAAGCGGGGCAGCACAGATACGCAGTATTTT